Listed below are T cell receptor beta chains from one sample, sequenced in a study of cytomegalovirus exposure and HLA in healthy donors. Using immunoSEQ multiplex PCR, the repertoire was profiled, and TCRdb retains in-frame clones only, with some absent. The table includes over 200,000 clones, approximately 84% detected once. What was sequenced was PBMCs. These receptors originate from a middle-aged woman in good health and CMV-seronegative. CDR3s include the opening cysteine and the closing phenylalanine or tryptophan. The D gene is left open where the match is weak. The listing skips clone size in some rows; elsewhere it reads once, few, many or a size class.

TRBV2,NA,TRBJ2-7,NA,CASSESRTAYEQYF,TGTGCCAGCAGTGAATCCAGGACAGCGTACGAGCAGTACTTC
TRBV2,TRBD1,TRBJ1-2,once,CASRPDRGGVNGYTF,TGTGCCAGCAGGCCGGACAGGGGGGGTGTTAATGGCTACACCTTC
TRBV5-4,TRBD1,TRBJ2-7,NA,CASSSGQGEYEQYF,TGTGCCAGCAGCTCGGGACAGGGGGAGTACGAGCAGTACTTC
TRBV6-1,NA,TRBJ1-5,few,CASRGGYSNQPQHF,TGTGCCAGCAGGGGGGGTTATAGCAATCAGCCCCAGCATTTT
TRBV27,NA,TRBJ1-6,NA,CASSSLGLKNSPLHF,TGTGCCAGCAGTTCCTTGGGACTGAAGAATTCACCCCTCCACTTT
TRBV28,NA,TRBJ1-3,NA,CASRETGSGNTIYF,TGTGCCAGCAGGGAGACAGGCTCTGGAAACACCATATATTTT
TRBV7-9,NA,TRBJ2-3,NA,CASSLVGGITDTQYF,TGTGCCAGCAGCTTAGTCGGGGGAATCACAGATACGCAGTATTTT
TRBV19,NA,TRBJ1-2,NA,CASSPFSEGVSYGYTF,TGTGCCAGTAGTCCGTTCTCGGAAGGGGTCTCCTATGGCTACACCTTC
TRBV7-9,TRBD1,TRBJ2-1,few,CASSLAAGGHEQFF,TGTGCCAGCAGCTTAGCGGCAGGGGGCCATGAGCAGTTCTTC
TRBV5-6,NA,TRBJ1-1,NA,CASSLVRGAEAFF,TGTGCCAGCAGCTTGGTCCGGGGAGCTGAAGCTTTCTTT
TRBV2,NA,TRBJ1-1,NA,CASSALQGSVEAFF,TGTGCCAGCAGTGCCCTACAGGGCTCCGTTGAAGCTTTCTTT
TRBV7-3,NA,TRBJ2-1,NA,CASSLTRDSYNEQFF,TGTGCCAGCAGCTTAACGAGGGACTCCTACAATGAGCAGTTCTTC
TRBV5-1,TRBD1,TRBJ2-2,NA,CASSLGTGTLSGELFF,TGCGCCAGCAGCTTGGGGACAGGGACTTTGAGCGGGGAGCTGTTTTTT
TRBV6-5,NA,TRBJ1-1,NA,CASTSGSSTEAFF,TGTGCCAGCACGTCGGGATCGTCCACTGAAGCTTTCTTT
TRBV2,NA,TRBJ1-1,NA,CASSETPSYTEAFF,TGTGCCAGCAGTGAAACTCCCTCCTACACTGAAGCTTTCTTT
TRBV9,TRBD1,TRBJ1-1,NA,CASSVGTGNTEAFF,TGTGCCAGCAGCGTCGGGACAGGGAACACTGAAGCTTTCTTT
TRBV6-1,TRBD2,TRBJ2-3,NA,CASKLAGTDTQYF,TGTGCCAGCAAACTAGCGGGGACAGATACGCAGTATTTT
TRBV5-4,NA,TRBJ2-3,NA,CASSLSGWGDTQYF,TGTGCCAGCAGCTTGTCAGGGTGGGGAGATACGCAGTATTTT
TRBV27,TRBD1,TRBJ1-5,NA,CASSRQGWGNQPQHF,TGTGCCAGCAGTAGACAGGGTTGGGGCAATCAGCCCCAGCATTTT
TRBV5-4,TRBD1,TRBJ2-2,NA,CASRLTGGHTGELFF,TGTGCCAGCAGGTTGACAGGGGGCCACACCGGGGAGCTGTTTTTT
TRBV10-3,TRBD2,TRBJ2-7,NA,CAIPPGLAGALHEQYF,TGTGCCATCCCACCCGGACTAGCGGGGGCCCTCCACGAGCAGTACTTC
TRBV7-8,NA,TRBJ1-6,NA,CASSLGVRSESPLHF,TGTGCCAGCAGCTTAGGAGTGAGGTCGGAATCACCCCTCCACTTT
TRBV5-1,NA,TRBJ2-6,once,CASSLYLARPLSGANVLTF,TGCGCCAGCAGCTTGTATTTAGCACGGCCCCTCTCTGGGGCCAACGTCCTGACTTTC
TRBV11-3,TRBD1,TRBJ1-3,NA,CASSRGTGGNTIYF,TGTGCCAGCAGCCGGGGGACAGGAGGAAACACCATATATTTT
TRBV7-2,NA,TRBJ2-4,NA,CASSPTDRLWDIQYF,TGTGCCAGCAGCCCTACGGACAGATTATGGGACATTCAGTACTTC
TRBV30,NA,TRBJ2-3,NA,CAIGRPTDTQYF,TGTGCCATAGGCAGGCCCACAGATACGCAGTATTTT
TRBV4-1,TRBD1,TRBJ1-2,NA,CASSQGTGPPGGYTF,TGCGCCAGCAGCCAAGGGACAGGCCCACCGGGGGGCTACACCTTC
TRBV5-1,NA,TRBJ2-2,few,CASSLVVPGTGELFF,TGCGCCAGCAGCTTGGTGGTCCCGGGCACCGGGGAGCTGTTTTTT
TRBV28,NA,TRBJ2-1,NA,CACQSVRGFGTLYNEQFF,TGTGCCTGCCAGAGCGTACGTGGGTTCGGGACTCTCTACAATGAGCAGTTCTTC
TRBV11-2,TRBD1,TRBJ2-7,NA,CASSPGTGGYEQYF,TGTGCCAGCAGCCCTGGGACAGGGGGCTACGAGCAGTACTTC
TRBV25-1,TRBD1,TRBJ1-5,NA,CASSGSAGQGGQPQHF,TGTGCCAGCAGTGGTTCAGCGGGACAGGGAGGTCAGCCCCAGCATTTT